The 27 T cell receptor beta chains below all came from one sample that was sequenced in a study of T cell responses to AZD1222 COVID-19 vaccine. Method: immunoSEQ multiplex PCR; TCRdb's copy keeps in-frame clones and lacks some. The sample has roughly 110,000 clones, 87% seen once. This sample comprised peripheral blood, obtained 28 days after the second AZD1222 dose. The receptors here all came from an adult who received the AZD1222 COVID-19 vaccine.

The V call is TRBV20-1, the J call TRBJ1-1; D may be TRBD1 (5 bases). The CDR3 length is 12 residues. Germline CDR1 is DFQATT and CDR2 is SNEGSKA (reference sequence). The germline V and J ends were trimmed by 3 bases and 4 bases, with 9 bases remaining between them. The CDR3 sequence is CSASGGSTEAFF. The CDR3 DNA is TGCAGTGCTAGTGGGGGGTCCACTGAAGCTTTCTTT.

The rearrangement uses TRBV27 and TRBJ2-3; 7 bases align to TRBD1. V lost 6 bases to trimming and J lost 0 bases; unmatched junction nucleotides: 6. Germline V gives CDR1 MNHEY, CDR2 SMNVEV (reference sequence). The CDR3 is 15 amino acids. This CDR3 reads CASREDRRSTDTQYF. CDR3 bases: TGTGCCAGCAGGGAGGACAGGCGGAGCACAGATACGCAGTATTTT.

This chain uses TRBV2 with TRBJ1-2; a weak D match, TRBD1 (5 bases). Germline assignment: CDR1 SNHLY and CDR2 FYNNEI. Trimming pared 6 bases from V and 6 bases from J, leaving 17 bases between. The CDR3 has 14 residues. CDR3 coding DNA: TGTGCCAGCAGGGAATGGGGGGAACGCGATGGCTACACCTTC. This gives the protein CASREWGERDGYTF.

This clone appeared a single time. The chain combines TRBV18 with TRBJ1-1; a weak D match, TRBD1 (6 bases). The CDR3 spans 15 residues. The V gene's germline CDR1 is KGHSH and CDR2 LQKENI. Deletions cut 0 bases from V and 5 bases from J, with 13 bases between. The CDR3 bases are TGTGCCAGCTCACCACCGAGCAGGGGCGAAACTGAAGCTTTCTTT. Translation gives CASSPPSRGETEAFF. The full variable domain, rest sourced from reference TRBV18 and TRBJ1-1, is NAGVMQNPRHLVRRRGQEARLRCSPMKGHSHVYWYRQLPEEGLKFMVYLQKENIIDESGMPKERFSAEFPKEGPSILRIQQVVRGDSAAYFCASSPPSRGETEAFFGQGTRLTVV.

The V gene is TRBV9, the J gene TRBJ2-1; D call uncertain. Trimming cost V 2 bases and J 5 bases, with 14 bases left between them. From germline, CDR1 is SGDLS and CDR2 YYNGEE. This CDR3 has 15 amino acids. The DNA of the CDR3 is TGTGCCAGCAGCGTTGCCACCATGATGGACAATGAGCAGTTCTTC. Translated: CASSVATMMDNEQFF. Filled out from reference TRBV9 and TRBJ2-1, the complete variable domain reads DSGVTQTPKHLITATGQRVTLRCSPRSGDLSVYWYQQSLDQGLQFLIQYYNGEERAKGNILERFSAQQFPDLHSELNLSSLELGDSALYFCASSVATMMDNEQFFGPGTRLTVL.

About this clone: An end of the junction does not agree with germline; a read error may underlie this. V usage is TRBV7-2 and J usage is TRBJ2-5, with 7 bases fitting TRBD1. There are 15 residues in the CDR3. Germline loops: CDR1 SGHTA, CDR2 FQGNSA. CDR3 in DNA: TGTGCCAGCAGGTTAGGGACAGTCCAAGGAGAGACCCAGTACTTC. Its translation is CASRLGTVQGETQYF.

The CDR3 nucleotides read TGTGCCAGCAGCGTCAACGGGGGGGCTCTAAACAATGAGCAGTTCTTC. Translated: CASSVNGGALNNEQFF. V and J are TRBV9 and TRBJ2-1; the match to TRBD2 covers 8 bases. CDR1 is SGDLS, CDR2 YYNGEE, per germline. CDR3 size: 16 residues. V gave up 2 bases and J gave up 5 bases; unmatched junction bases: 9.

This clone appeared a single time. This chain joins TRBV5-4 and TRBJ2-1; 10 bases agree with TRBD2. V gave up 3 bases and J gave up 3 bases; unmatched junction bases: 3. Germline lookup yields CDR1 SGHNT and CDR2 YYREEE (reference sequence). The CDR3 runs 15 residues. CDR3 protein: CASSSSGGNYNEQFF. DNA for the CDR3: TGTGCCAGCAGCTCTAGCGGGGGCAACTACAATGAGCAGTTCTTC.

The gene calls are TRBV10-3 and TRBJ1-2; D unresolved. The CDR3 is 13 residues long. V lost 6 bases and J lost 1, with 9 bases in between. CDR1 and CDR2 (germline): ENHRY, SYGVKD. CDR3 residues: CAISPQINYGYTF. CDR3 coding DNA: TGTGCCATCAGCCCACAGATTAACTATGGCTACACCTTC.

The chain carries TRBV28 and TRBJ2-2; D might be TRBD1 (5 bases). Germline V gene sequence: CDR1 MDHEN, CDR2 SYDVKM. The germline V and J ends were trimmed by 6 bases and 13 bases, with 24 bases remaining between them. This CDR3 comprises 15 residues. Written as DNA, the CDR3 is TGTGCCAGCAGGAAAGAACAGGCAGGCCAACCCCGGCTGTTTTTT. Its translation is CASRKEQAGQPRLFF.

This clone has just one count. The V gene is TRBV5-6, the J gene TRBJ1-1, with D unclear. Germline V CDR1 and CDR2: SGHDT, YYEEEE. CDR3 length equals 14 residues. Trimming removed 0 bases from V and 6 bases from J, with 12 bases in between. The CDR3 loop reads CASSLGPGWAEAFF. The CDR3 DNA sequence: TGTGCCAGCAGCTTGGGTCCCGGCTGGGCTGAAGCTTTCTTT.

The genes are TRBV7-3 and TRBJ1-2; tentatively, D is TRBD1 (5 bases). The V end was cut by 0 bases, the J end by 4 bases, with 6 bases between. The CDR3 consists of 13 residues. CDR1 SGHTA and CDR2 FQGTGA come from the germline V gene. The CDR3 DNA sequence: TGTGCCAGCAGCTTAACAGGGACCTATGGCTACACCTTC. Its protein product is CASSLTGTYGYTF. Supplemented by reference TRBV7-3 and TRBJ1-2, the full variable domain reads GAGVSQTPSNKVTEKGKYVELRCDPISGHTALYWYRQSLGQGPEFLIYFQGTGAADDSGLPNDRFFAVRPEGSVSTLKIQRTERGDSAVYLCASSLTGTYGYTFGSGTRLTVV.

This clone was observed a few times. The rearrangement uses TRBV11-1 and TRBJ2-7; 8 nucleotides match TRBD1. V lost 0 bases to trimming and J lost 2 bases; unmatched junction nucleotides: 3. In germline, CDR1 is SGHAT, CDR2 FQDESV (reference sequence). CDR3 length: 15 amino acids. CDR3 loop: CASSLAGQATYEQYF. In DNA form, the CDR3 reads TGTGCCAGCAGCTTAGCGGGACAGGCGACCTACGAGCAGTACTTC.

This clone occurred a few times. CDR3: CASSSAGGAEAFF. In nucleotides, the CDR3 is TGTGCCAGCAGCTCCGCGGGGGGGGCTGAAGCTTTCTTT. The chain carries TRBV11-2 and TRBJ1-1, with D possibly TRBD1 on 5 matching bases. The V gene lost 4 bases and the J gene lost 6 bases, with 12 bases spanning the gap. Germline CDR1 SGHAT, CDR2 FQNNGV. The length of the CDR3 is 13 residues.

The CDR3 reads CASSDTPGQGANGYTF. The CDR3 nucleotides read TGTGCCAGCAGCGATACACCGGGACAGGGGGCTAATGGCTACACCTTC. The genes are TRBV28 and TRBJ1-2; 12 bases are a match to TRBD1. Germline V gene lookup returns CDR1 MDHEN and CDR2 SYDVKM. The junction had 11 bases not matched to a gene; V was cut back by 6 bases and J by 6 bases. This CDR3 is 16 amino acids long.

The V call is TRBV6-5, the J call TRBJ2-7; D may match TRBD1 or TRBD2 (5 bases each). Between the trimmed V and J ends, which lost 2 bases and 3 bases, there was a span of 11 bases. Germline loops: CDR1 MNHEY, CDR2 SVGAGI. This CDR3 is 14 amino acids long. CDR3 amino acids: CASSYGTVGYEQYF. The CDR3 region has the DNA TGTGCCAGCAGTTACGGGACGGTGGGCTACGAGCAGTACTTC.

CDR3 sequence: CATSDSHGSENGYTF. DNA of the CDR3: TGTGCCACCAGTGATTCCCACGGGTCGGAAAATGGCTACACCTTC. The chain couples TRBV24-1 to TRBJ1-2; D gene uncertain. Germline lookup yields CDR1 KGHDR and CDR2 SFDVKD. CDR3 length equals 15 residues. Trimming took 2 bases from V and 6 from J, leaving 15 bases between them.

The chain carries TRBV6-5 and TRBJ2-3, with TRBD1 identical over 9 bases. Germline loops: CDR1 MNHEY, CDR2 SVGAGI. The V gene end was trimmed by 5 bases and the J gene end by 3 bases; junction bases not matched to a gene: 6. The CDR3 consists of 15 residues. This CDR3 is CASSPQGAGTDTQYF. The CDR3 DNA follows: TGTGCCAGCAGTCCACAGGGGGCAGGGACAGATACGCAGTATTTT.

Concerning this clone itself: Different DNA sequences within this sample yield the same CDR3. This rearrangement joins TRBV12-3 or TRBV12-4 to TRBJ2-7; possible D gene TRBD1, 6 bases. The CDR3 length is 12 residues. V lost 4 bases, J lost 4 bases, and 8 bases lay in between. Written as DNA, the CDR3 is TGTGCCAGCAGTTCTACAGGGTACGAGCAGTACTTC. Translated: CASSSTGYEQYF.

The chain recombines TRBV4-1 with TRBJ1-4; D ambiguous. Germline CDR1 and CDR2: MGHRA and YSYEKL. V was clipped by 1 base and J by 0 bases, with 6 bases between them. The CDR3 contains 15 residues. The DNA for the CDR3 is TGCGCCAGCAGCCAAGGAATTGCAACTAATGAAAAACTGTTTTTT. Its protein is CASSQGIATNEKLFF.

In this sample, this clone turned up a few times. The CDR3 loop reads CASSRGQPGDYEQYF. The CDR3 DNA reads TGTGCCAGCAGTAGGGGACAACCCGGCGACTACGAGCAGTACTTC. V gene TRBV7-9 combines with J gene TRBJ2-7, with D maybe TRBD1 (6 bases). The CDR3 length is 15 residues. Germline loops: CDR1 SEHNR, CDR2 FQNEAQ (reference sequence). V was shortened by 6 bases and J by 3 bases, with 18 bases between the two germline ends.

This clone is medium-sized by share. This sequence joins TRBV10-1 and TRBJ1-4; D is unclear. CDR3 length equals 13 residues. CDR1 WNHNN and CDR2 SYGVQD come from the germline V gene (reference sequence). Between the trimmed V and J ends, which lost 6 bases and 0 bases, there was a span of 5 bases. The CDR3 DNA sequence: TGCGCCAGCAGCGGGACAACTAATGAAAAACTGTTTTTT. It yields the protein CASSGTTNEKLFF.

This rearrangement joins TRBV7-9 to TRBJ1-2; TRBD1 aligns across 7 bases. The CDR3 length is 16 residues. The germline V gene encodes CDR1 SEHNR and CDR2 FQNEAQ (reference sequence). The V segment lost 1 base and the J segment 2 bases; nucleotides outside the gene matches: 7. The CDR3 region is CASSLEMQGGNYGYTF. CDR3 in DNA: TGTGCCAGCAGCTTAGAAATGCAGGGGGGGAACTATGGCTACACCTTC.

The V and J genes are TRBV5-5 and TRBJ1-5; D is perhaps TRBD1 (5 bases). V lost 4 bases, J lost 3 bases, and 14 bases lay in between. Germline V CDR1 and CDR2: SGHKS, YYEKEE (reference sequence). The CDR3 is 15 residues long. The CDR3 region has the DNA TGTGCCAGCAGCCCAGGGCAGGACTTCAATCAGCCCCAGCATTTT. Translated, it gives CASSPGQDFNQPQHF.

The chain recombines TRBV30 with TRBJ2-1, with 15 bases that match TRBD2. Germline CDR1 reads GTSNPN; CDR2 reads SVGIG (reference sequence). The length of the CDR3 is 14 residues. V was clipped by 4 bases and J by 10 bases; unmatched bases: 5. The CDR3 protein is CAWKGLAGGEEQFF. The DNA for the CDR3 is TGTGCCTGGAAGGGACTAGCGGGGGGAGAAGAGCAGTTCTTC. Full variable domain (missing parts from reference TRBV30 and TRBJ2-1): SQTIHQWPATLVQPVGSPLSLECTVEGTSNPNLYWYRQAAGRGLQLLFYSVGIGQISSEVPQNLSASRPQDRQFILSSKKLLLSDSGFYLCAWKGLAGGEEQFFGPGTRLTVL.

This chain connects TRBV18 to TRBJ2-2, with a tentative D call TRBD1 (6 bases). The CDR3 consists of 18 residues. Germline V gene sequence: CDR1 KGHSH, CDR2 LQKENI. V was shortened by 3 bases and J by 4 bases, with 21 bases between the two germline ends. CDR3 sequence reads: CASSPTSQGREGTGELFF. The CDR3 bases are TGTGCCAGCTCACCGACTTCGCAGGGGAGAGAGGGCACCGGGGAGCTGTTTTTT.

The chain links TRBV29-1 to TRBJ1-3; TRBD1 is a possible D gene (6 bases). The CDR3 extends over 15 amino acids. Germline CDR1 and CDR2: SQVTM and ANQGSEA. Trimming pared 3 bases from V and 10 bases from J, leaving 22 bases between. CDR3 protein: CSVERGGHAGRTIYF. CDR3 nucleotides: TGCAGCGTTGAGAGAGGGGGGCACGCAGGACGGACCATATATTTT.